The next 19 T cell receptor beta chains were all read from a single sample in a study of regulatory T cells in long-lasting Graves disease. Time point defined: newly diagnosed GD, antithyroid drugs for less than 3 months. Extracted RNA from PBMCs served as the source of the TCR library. To make TCR beta libraries, researchers used iRepertoire HTBI primers and Arm-PCR of CDR3 regions. TCRdb processed the multiplex PCR reads anew with MiXCR; each CDR3 protein has one entry. Here the sample spans roughly 510,000 distinct CDR3 sequences, 15% to 20% being singletons. The same data also contributed to another study, on T cells in Graves' hyperthyroidism and ophthalmopathy.

Sequenced material: peripheral blood mononuclear cells (PBMCs), taken at new diagnosis, from a patient treated with antithyroid drugs. These receptors all come from a man between 18 and 35 years old with Graves disease.

This clonotype was seen at least ten times. The chain uses TRBV27 and TRBJ1-1; D gene ambiguous. Looked up from germline, CDR1 is MNHEY and CDR2 is SMNVEV (reference sequence). The CDR3 totals 13 residues. Trimming removed 3 bases at V and 6 bases at J, with 11 bases between. The CDR3, as DNA: TGTGCCAGCAGTTTGGGCGAAACCGCTGAAGCTTTCTTT. The encoded protein is CASSLGETAEAFF.

The chain is built from TRBV7-3 and TRBJ1-2; tentatively, D is TRBD1 (6 bases). With 4 bases removed from V and 3 bases from J, the gap between germline ends came to 24 bases. Germline loops: CDR1 SGHTA, CDR2 FQGTGA. The CDR3 totals 18 residues. CDR3 protein: CASSSVGGAEVGDYGYTF. The CDR3 DNA reads TGTGCCAGCAGCTCCGTAGGGGGGGCAGAAGTAGGTGACTATGGCTACACCTTC. Looking up the rest from reference TRBV7-3 and TRBJ1-2 gives the full variable domain: GAGVSQTPSNKVTEKGKYVELRCDPISGHTALYWYRQSLGQGPEFLIYFQGTGAADDSGLPNDRFFAVRPEGSVSTLKIQRTERGDSAVYLCASSSVGGAEVGDYGYTFGSGTRLTVV.

This clonotype was picked up many times. The V gene is TRBV11-3, the J gene TRBJ2-2; TRBD1 matches at 9 bases. The germline V gene has CDR1 SGHNT and CDR2 YENEEA. V dropped 4 bases and J dropped 4; count of bases not matched to a gene: 7. This CDR3 contains 16 residues. CDR3 sequence (DNA): TGTGCCAGCAGCTCCGGGACAGGGAAGGGCACCGGGGAGCTGTTTTTT. It is translated as CASSSGTGKGTGELFF.

This clonotype has a count of ten or more. V and J are TRBV12-3 or TRBV12-4 and TRBJ1-1; no firm D call. The V and J ends lost 5 bases and 7 bases respectively, with 14 bases between them. This CDR3 has 13 residues. In DNA, the CDR3 is TGTGCCAGCAGTCAGTCTGGCGACCTTGAAGCTTTCTTT. This sequence encodes CASSQSGDLEAFF.

Worth noting for this clonotype: Possible read error: a much larger clone is one base away. This rearrangement joins TRBV9 to TRBJ1-1; D may be TRBD1 (6 bases). This CDR3 comprises 13 residues. In germline, CDR1 is SGDLS, CDR2 YYNGEE. V gave up 4 bases and J gave up 1 base, with 8 bases separating them. The CDR3 sequence is CASSMGANTEAFF. CDR3 sequence (DNA): TGTGCCAGCAGCATGGGGGCGAACACTGAAGCTTTCTTT.

There are many counts of this clonotype. This rearrangement joins TRBV7-3 to TRBJ2-1; TRBD2 matches 12 bases. V shed 5 bases and J 6 bases; nucleotides not matched to a gene: 8. This CDR3 is 16 amino acids long. CDR1 and CDR2 (germline): SGHTA, FQGTGA. CDR3 residues: CASSLTSGRGGNEQFF. CDR3 DNA sequence: TGTGCCAGCAGCCTGACTAGCGGGAGAGGGGGCAATGAGCAGTTCTTC.

The chain employs TRBV9 and TRBJ1-4; D remains ambiguous. Germline-derived CDR1 and CDR2 are SGDLS and YYNGEE. V lost 4 bases and J lost 4, with 11 bases in between. CDR3 length: 14 amino acids. The CDR3 coding sequence is TGTGCCAGCAGCCCACGACGGATTAATGAAAAACTGTTTTTT. Protein: CASSPRRINEKLFF.

This chain links TRBV4-1 with TRBJ1-4, with D unresolved. CDR1 is MGHRA, CDR2 YSYEKL, per germline. The CDR3 loop spans 16 amino acids. The ends were cut back, 5 bases at V and 0 bases at J, with 13 bases in the middle. In nucleotides, the CDR3 is TGCGCCAGCAGCGTCAGCACGGGTGCAACTAATGAAAAACTGTTTTTT. As protein: CASSVSTGATNEKLFF.

This clonotype was recorded at least ten times. The J gene is TRBJ1-1, the V gene TRBV6-1; no clear D gene. Germline V gene sequence: CDR1 MNHNS, CDR2 SASEGT. The CDR3 runs 15 residues. Trimming pared 4 bases from V and 4 bases from J, leaving 16 bases between. The CDR3 bases are TGTGCCAGCAGTGGAGCCGGGCTTGAGGGCACTGAAGCTTTCTTT. This translates into CASSGAGLEGTEAFF.

This chain joins TRBV5-1 and TRBJ2-7; TRBD2 might be the D (6 bases). CDR3 length: 14 residues. Per the germline V gene, CDR1 is SGHRS and CDR2 is YFSETQ. V lost 5 bases to trimming and J lost 0 bases, with 12 bases between them. CDR3 DNA sequence: TGCGCCAGCAGACCGGGGACTCCCTCCTACGAGCAGTACTTC. Its translation is CASRPGTPSYEQYF.

Regarding this clonotype: This may be a read error, as it is one base from a much larger clone. The chain recombines TRBV20-1 with TRBJ2-1, with D maybe TRBD1 (7 bases). The germline V gene has CDR1 DFQATT and CDR2 SNEGSKA (reference sequence). Trimming left V 0 bases short and J 10 bases short, with 16 bases between. The CDR3 runs 14 residues. CDR3 coding DNA: TGCAGTGCTAGAGATGACAGGGACTCCTACGAGCAGTTCTTC. It is translated as CSARDDRDSYEQFF.

The chain has TRBV7-9 and TRBJ2-1; TRBD2 aligns across 11 bases. V lost 0 bases, J lost 8 bases, and 6 bases stayed unmatched. This CDR3 is built from 16 residues. Germline-derived CDR1 and CDR2 are SEHNR and FQNEAQ (reference sequence). This CDR3 reads CASSLAKVAGGHEQFF. The CDR3 bases are TGTGCCAGCAGCTTAGCGAAGGTAGCGGGAGGGCATGAGCAGTTCTTC.

This clonotype was seen ten or more times. V gene TRBV28 combines with J gene TRBJ2-4; 9 bases line up with TRBD1. This CDR3 comprises 13 residues. CDR1 and CDR2 from the germline V gene are MDHEN and SYDVKM. With V trimmed by 10 bases and J by 14 bases, 15 bases remained unmatched. In DNA, the CDR3 is TGTGCCACTGTGGGGACAGGGCCTCAGTGGAAGTACTTC. It encodes CATVGTGPQWKYF.

As to this clonotype: A much larger clone differs by one base, so this may be a read error. V and J are TRBV2 and TRBJ1-1; the D is unclear. The V gene's germline CDR1 is SNHLY and CDR2 FYNNEI. The CDR3 spans 13 residues. CDR3 bases: TGTGCCAGCAGTGGGGATTACAACACTGGAGCTTTCTTT. Amino acids: CASSGDYNTGAFF. Looking up the rest from reference TRBV2 and TRBJ1-1 gives the full variable domain: EPEVTQTPSHQVTQMGQEVILRCVPISNHLYFYWYRQILGQKVEFLVSFYNNEISEKSEIFDDQFSVERPDGSNFTLKIRSTKLEDSAMYFCASSGDYNTGAFFGQGTRLTVV.

This clonotype was picked up many times. The chain links TRBV11-2 to TRBJ2-1; either TRBD1 or TRBD2 may supply D (6 bases each). The V gene's germline CDR1 is SGHAT and CDR2 FQNNGV. This CDR3 has 15 amino acids. With 1 base removed from V and 9 bases from J, the gap between germline ends came to 16 bases. CDR3 region: CASSLVVSGGTEQFF. CDR3 nucleotides: TGTGCCAGCAGCTTAGTAGTGTCCGGGGGCACTGAGCAGTTCTTC.

The genes are TRBV5-4 and TRBJ2-5; 11 bases line up with TRBD1. J gave up 4 bases and V 3 bases, and 8 bases lay outside the gene matches. The CDR3 is 16 amino acids. Per germline, CDR1 SGHNT and CDR2 YYREEE (reference sequence). CDR3 protein: CASSSGQGANPETQYF. CDR3 bases: TGTGCCAGCAGCTCCGGACAGGGGGCGAACCCAGAGACCCAGTACTTC.

This clonotype was observed a handful of times. The chain couples TRBV13 to TRBJ1-1, with TRBD1 as a possible D gene (6 bases). The CDR3 covers 18 residues. Per germline, CDR1 PRHDT and CDR2 FYEKMQ (reference sequence). V was pared by 3 bases and J by 1 base, with 21 bases between. The CDR3 nucleotides are TGTGCCAGCAGCTTCATTGGCCGGACAGTCTGGGGGAACACTGAAGCTTTCTTT. It yields the protein CASSFIGRTVWGNTEAFF.

This clonotype was recorded at least ten times. The CDR3 bases are TGTGCCAGCAGCCCAGGGATAACTAATGAAAAACTGTTTTTT. Translated: CASSPGITNEKLFF. The rearrangement joins TRBV12-3 or TRBV12-4 to TRBJ1-4; the D gene is possibly TRBD1 (5 bases). V shed 6 bases and J shed 1 base, with 9 bases lying between them. This CDR3 comprises 14 residues.

This sequence joins TRBV11-2 and TRBJ1-1; D is unresolved. V was cut by 0 bases and J by 2 bases, with 10 bases left in between. CDR3 length: 15 residues. Germline V gene lookup returns CDR1 SGHAT and CDR2 FQNNGV. Here the CDR3 reads CASSLDHSTNTEAFF. The CDR3 DNA sequence: TGTGCCAGCAGCTTAGACCACAGTACCAACACTGAAGCTTTCTTT. Supplemented by reference TRBV11-2 and TRBJ1-1, the full variable domain reads EAGVAQSPRYKIIEKRQSVAFWCNPISGHATLYWYQQILGQGPKLLIQFQNNGVVDDSQLPKDRFSAERLKGVDSTLKIQPAKLEDSAVYLCASSLDHSTNTEAFFGQGTRLTVV.